The 29 T cell receptor beta chains below all came from one sample that was sequenced in a study of CXCR3-negative and CXCR3-positive naive CD8 T cells. UMI-tagged TRB cDNA libraries were built via 5' RACE. TCRdb re-called the 5' RACE reads and shows each CDR3 protein once, DNA omitted. Its table records 92,000 or so distinct CDR3 sequences. What was sequenced was naive CXCR3- CD8+ T cells from blood. As to subset: CD45RO-CCR7+CD27+CD95- naive CD8+ T cells lacking CXCR3 (TNR3-). Every receptor here comes from a human donor in good health. Some clones in this sample may be carry-over from other donors' samples.

The chain carries TRBV28 and TRBJ2-7; TCRdb outputs TRBD1, but without DNA this stays unchecked. The CDR3 is 16 residues long. In germline, CDR1 is MDHEN, CDR2 SYDVKM. The CDR3: CASSLLLGTSTYEQYF. The variable domain in full, completed from reference TRBV28 and TRBJ2-7, reads DVKVTQSSRYLVKRTGEKVFLECVQDMDHENMFWYRQDPGLGLRLIYFSYDVKMKEKGDIPEGYSVSREKKERFSLILESASTNQTSMYLCASSLLLGTSTYEQYFGPGTRLTVT.

The chain employs TRBV21-1 and TRBJ2-7. TRBV21-1 is flagged as a pseudogene. This CDR3 has 11 amino acids. The CDR3 spells CASTDLLLGYF.

V gene TRBV7-6 combines with J gene TRBJ2-1. The length of the CDR3 is 16 residues. Per the germline V gene, CDR1 is SGHVS and CDR2 is FNYEAQ. CDR3 in amino acids: CASSLVAGSSYNEQFF.

This chain uses TRBV7-9 with TRBJ2-1. This CDR3 has 11 residues. Germline values: CDR1 SEHNR, CDR2 FQNEAQ (reference sequence). CDR3 amino acids: CASSNVGEQFF. The full variable domain, rest sourced from reference TRBV7-9 and TRBJ2-1, is DTGVSQNPRHKITKRGQNVTFRCDPISEHNRLYWYRQTLGQGPEFLTYFQNEAQLEKSRLLSDRFSAERPKGSFSTLEIQRTEQGDSAMYLCASSNVGEQFFGPGTRLTVL.

The V gene is TRBV7-2, the J gene TRBJ2-1. This CDR3 has 14 residues. Per germline, CDR1 SGHTA and CDR2 FQGNSA. CDR3 residues: CASSLVYRNNEQFF.

The chain employs TRBV29-1 and TRBJ2-2; TCRdb's D call of TRBD2 is untestable without DNA. This CDR3 has 16 residues. Germline V gene data show CDR1 as SQVTM and CDR2 as ANQGSEA. The CDR3 reads CSVETGTTANTGELFF.

The chain links TRBV12-3 or TRBV12-4 to TRBJ1-6; the TCRdb D gene call, TRBD1, has no DNA to confirm it. The CDR3 extends over 14 amino acids. CDR3 protein: CASSLRAGESPLHF.

This sequence joins TRBV27 and TRBJ1-1. Germline values: CDR1 MNHEY, CDR2 SMNVEV (reference sequence). The CDR3 runs to 16 residues. The CDR3 protein is CASSLYVLGEGTEAFF.

The gene calls are TRBV7-9 and TRBJ2-7; the D call from TCRdb, TRBD2, cannot be confirmed without DNA. From germline, CDR1 is SEHNR and CDR2 FQNEAQ (reference sequence). CDR3 size: 16 residues. The CDR3: CASSLFSAGTTYEQYF.

The rearrangement uses TRBV20-1 and TRBJ1-5. The CDR3 totals 15 residues. Per germline, CDR1 DFQATT and CDR2 SNEGSKA (reference sequence). CDR3 residues: CSARDLEENNQPQHF.

This chain joins TRBV15 and TRBJ1-2. From germline, CDR1 is LNHNV and CDR2 YYDKDF (reference sequence). This CDR3 is built from 16 residues. The CDR3 spells CATSRDRGRAPHGYTF.

V is TRBV7-8 and J is TRBJ2-2; as DNA is missing, the TRBD1 call by TCRdb cannot be tested. The CDR3 has 16 amino acids. In germline, CDR1 is SGHVS, CDR2 FQNEAQ. CDR3 protein: CASRPHQTGATEELFF.

This chain connects TRBV20-1 to TRBJ1-1; the D call from TCRdb, TRBD1, cannot be confirmed without DNA. CDR3 length: 13 amino acids. Germline CDR1 is DFQATT and CDR2 is SNEGSKA (reference sequence). The CDR3 loop is CSATHPLNTEAFF.

The V call is TRBV20-1, the J call TRBJ2-1; the TCRdb D gene call, TRBD2, has no DNA to confirm it. CDR3 length equals 14 residues. Germline loops: CDR1 DFQATT, CDR2 SNEGSKA (reference sequence). Here the CDR3 reads CSAPLAGPYNEQFF.

This rearrangement joins TRBV20-1 to TRBJ2-1; with no DNA, the TCRdb D assignment of TRBD1 cannot be verified. The CDR3 has 17 residues. In germline, CDR1 is DFQATT, CDR2 SNEGSKA (reference sequence). CDR3 protein: CSARAPPRGREANEQFF.

This chain uses TRBV18 with TRBJ2-5. The CDR3 has 14 amino acids. CDR1 and CDR2 (germline): KGHSH, LQKENI. This chain's CDR3 is CASSPYEEIETQYF.

J is TRBJ2-1 and V is TRBV20-1; no DNA is available, so the TRBD1 call from TCRdb remains unchecked. The CDR3 loop spans 13 amino acids. Per the germline V gene, CDR1 is DFQATT and CDR2 is SNEGSKA (reference sequence). The CDR3 protein is CSASGTDYNEQFF.

This chain links TRBV6-5 with TRBJ2-7. The CDR3 loop spans 11 amino acids. The V gene's germline CDR1 is MNHEY and CDR2 SVGAGI. The CDR3 loop is CASRDSYEQYF.

The genes are TRBV29-1 and TRBJ2-1; TCRdb indicates TRBD1, and absent DNA this call remains unverified. The CDR3 extends over 13 amino acids. From germline, CDR1 is SQVTM and CDR2 ANQGSEA. The CDR3: CGVEPTGGYEQFF.

The J gene is TRBJ2-1, the V gene TRBV6-2 or TRBV6-3. The length of the CDR3 is 11 residues. Germline assignment: CDR1 MNHEY and CDR2 SVGEGT. The CDR3 loop reads CASSQVDEQFF.

The rearrangement links TRBV4-3 to TRBJ2-7; TCRdb outputs TRBD2, but without DNA this stays unchecked. Germline V gives CDR1 LGHNA, CDR2 YSLEER. The CDR3 loop spans 15 amino acids. CDR3 region: CASSQDRDFNYEQYF.

The chain joins TRBV4-3 to TRBJ2-5; TCRdb returns TRBD1, unconfirmable since there is no DNA. This CDR3 spans 15 amino acids. CDR1 and CDR2 (germline): LGHNA, YSLEER. The CDR3 sequence: CASSQDQEQEETQYF.

The chain carries TRBV20-1 and TRBJ2-1; TCRdb indicates TRBD2, and absent DNA this call remains unverified. The CDR3 is 13 residues long. The germline V gene encodes CDR1 DFQATT and CDR2 SNEGSKA (reference sequence). CDR3: CSTIAGDYNEQFF.

J is TRBJ2-1 and V is TRBV29-1; the D call from TCRdb, TRBD1, cannot be confirmed without DNA. This CDR3 region has 13 residues. CDR1 and CDR2 (germline): SQVTM, ANQGSEA. This CDR3 is CSVDHVAGGEQFF.

The rearrangement links TRBV30 to TRBJ1-1; the TRBD1 assignment by TCRdb is unverifiable without DNA. The CDR3 runs to 12 residues. The germline V gene encodes CDR1 GTSNPN and CDR2 SVGIG (reference sequence). The CDR3 reads CAWGQGGTEAFF.

The chain couples TRBV29-1 to TRBJ2-7; with no DNA, the TCRdb D assignment of TRBD2 cannot be verified. In germline, CDR1 is SQVTM, CDR2 ANQGSEA. CDR3 length: 14 amino acids. The chain's CDR3 is CSVPLAGGSYEQYF.

The CDR3 sequence is CASVDRGRGIFF. The V gene is TRBV28, the J gene TRBJ2-1; TCRdb gives TRBD1 as the D gene, but with no DNA this cannot be confirmed. The V gene's germline CDR1 is MDHEN and CDR2 SYDVKM. CDR3 size: 12 residues.

This chain joins TRBV4-2 and TRBJ1-2; as DNA is missing, the TRBD1 call by TCRdb cannot be tested. CDR3 size: 14 residues. Germline loops: CDR1 LGHNA, CDR2 YNFKEQ. The chain's CDR3 is CASSRPDSTLGYTF.

The rearrangement links TRBV12-3 or TRBV12-4 to TRBJ2-2; TCRdb names TRBD2, which stays unverified in the absence of DNA. The CDR3 loop spans 15 amino acids. The CDR3: CASRPAGGPSGELFF.